The source of this TCR beta chain is a study of a mutant IDH1 vaccine in newly diagnosed glioma. Study-level background: The first vaccination came 4-6 weeks after radiotherapy alone, or with temozolomide cycles. Treated patients were roughly 62% male, around 40% female, mean age roughly 39 years.

Germline CDR1 LNHDA, CDR2 SQIVND (reference sequence). Trimming left V 5 bases short and J 5 bases short, with 10 bases between. The length of the CDR3 is 13 residues. A word on this clone: Its cognate antigen is unknown.

Libraries were prepared by immunoSEQ multiplex PCR; TCRdb keeps only in-frame clonotypes and omits some of them. The sample records about 38,000 clones, roughly 79% being singletons. The time point denotes: week 23, last vaccination. Mutant IDH1 20-mer peptide, at 300 ug, made up each vaccine dose, with topical imiquimod. Each tumor in the donors was a new WHO grade 3 or 4 astrocytoma, IDH1-mutant and ATRX-lost. The TCR was taken from a man aged 35-49 years with glioma. The starting material was PBMCs, obtained from a glioma patient whose treatment included an IDH1 peptide vaccine. The rearrangement uses TRBV19 and TRBJ2-1; no clear D gene. CDR3 sequence reads: CASSAKLNNEQFF. CDR3 nucleotide sequence: TGTGCCAGTAGTGCCAAATTAAACAATGAGCAGTTCTTC. Using reference TRBV19 and TRBJ2-1 for the parts outside the CDR3, the full variable domain is DGGITQSPKYLFRKEGQNVTLSCEQNLNHDAMYWYRQDPGQGLRLIYYSQIVNDFQKGDIAEGYSVSREKKESFPLTVTSAQKNPTAFYLCASSAKLNNEQFFGPGTRLTVL.